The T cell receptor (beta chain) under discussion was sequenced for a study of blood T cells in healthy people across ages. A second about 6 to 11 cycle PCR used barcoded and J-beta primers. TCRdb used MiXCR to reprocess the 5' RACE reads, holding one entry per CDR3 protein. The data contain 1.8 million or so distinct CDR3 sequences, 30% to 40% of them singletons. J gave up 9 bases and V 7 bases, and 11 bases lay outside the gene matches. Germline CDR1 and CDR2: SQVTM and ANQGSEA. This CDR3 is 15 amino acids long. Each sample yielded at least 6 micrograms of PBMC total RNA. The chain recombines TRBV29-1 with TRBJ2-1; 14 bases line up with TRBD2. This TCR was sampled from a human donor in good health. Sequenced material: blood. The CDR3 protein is CSARLTSGGVSEQFF. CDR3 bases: TGCAGCGCAAGACTGACTAGCGGGGGGGTCAGTGAGCAGTTCTTC.